Shown below are 25 T cell receptor beta chains from a single sample sequenced in a study of blood T cell repertoires in COVID-19. TCRdb keeps only in-frame clones here, not all; method: immunoSEQ multiplex PCR. The data contain about 62,000 clones, 88% of them seen just once; the ten biggest clones take up about 1.2%. The sequenced sample was peripheral blood. The receptors here all came from a woman aged 55-75 years with acute or convalescent COVID-19.

This chain joins TRBV2 and TRBJ1-2; maybe TRBD1 (6 bases). CDR3 length: 11 residues. Germline V CDR1 and CDR2: SNHLY, FYNNEI. The CDR3 protein is CGTWGLGGYTF. The CDR3 DNA follows: TGTGGAACCTGGGGGCTTGGTGGCTACACCTTC.

CDR3 coding DNA: TGTGCCAGCAGTTACTCCGGGATTAGGTTAAATCAGCCCCAGCATTTT. This codes for CASSYSGIRLNQPQHF. This chain joins TRBV6-6 and TRBJ1-5; no clear D. V was shortened by 0 bases and J by 4 bases, with 13 bases between the two germline ends. This CDR3 has 16 amino acids. Germline lookup yields CDR1 MNHNY and CDR2 SVGAGI (reference sequence).

This chain links TRBV6-5 with TRBJ2-2; D perhaps matches TRBD1 (5 bases). This CDR3 region has 15 residues. CDR1 and CDR2 from the germline V gene are MNHEY and SVGAGI. The V and J ends lost 7 bases and 1 base respectively, with 13 bases between them. The CDR3 DNA reads as TGTGCCAGCACATTCTTCCAGGGGAACACCGGGGAGCTGTTTTTT. Protein product: CASTFFQGNTGELFF.

This clone was picked up a small number of times. V is TRBV29-1 and J is TRBJ1-1, with no clear D. V was cut by 6 bases and J by 4 bases, with 15 bases left in between. CDR3 length: 13 residues. The germline V gene has CDR1 SQVTM and CDR2 ANQGSEA. CDR3 in DNA: TGCAGCGTAGAGAGGCTGGAGACCACTGAAGCTTTCTTT. Its protein product is CSVERLETTEAFF. Complete variable domain (other parts from reference TRBV29-1 and TRBJ1-1): SAVISQKPSRDICQRGTSLTIQCQVDSQVTMMFWYRQQPGQSLTLIATANQGSEATYESGFVIDKFPISRPNLTFSTLTVSNMSPEDSSIYLCSVERLETTEAFFGQGTRLTVV.

The rearrangement uses TRBV28 and TRBJ2-2; the D gene is possibly TRBD2 (7 bases). Trimming took 3 bases from V and 8 from J, leaving 13 bases between them. CDR3 length equals 14 residues. Germline V lookup: CDR1 MDHEN, CDR2 SYDVKM. CDR3: CASSLGGGGGELFF. CDR3 nucleotides: TGTGCCAGCAGTTTGGGGGGGGGCGGAGGGGAGCTGTTTTTT.

The chain joins TRBV19 to TRBJ1-1; the D gene is possibly TRBD1 (5 bases). V lost 4 bases to trimming and J lost 3 bases, with 12 bases between them. This CDR3 is built from 14 residues. CDR1 is LNHDA and CDR2 is SQIVND in the germline V gene (reference sequence). CDR3 DNA: TGTGCCAGTAGTACGAAACCAGGGTACACTGAAGCTTTCTTT. Encoded protein: CASSTKPGYTEAFF.

CDR3 DNA: TGTGCCAGCAGTGAAGGGCAGGGGGGCCCCTACGAGCAGTACGTC. Amino acids: CASSEGQGGPYEQYV. The chain employs TRBV6-1 and TRBJ2-7; tentatively, D is TRBD1 (7 bases). CDR1 is MNHNS, CDR2 SASEGT, per germline. V shed 1 base and J shed 2 bases, with 12 bases lying between them. The CDR3 consists of 15 residues.

The chain employs TRBV5-4 and TRBJ2-5; TRBD1 aligns across 8 bases. This CDR3 is built from 14 residues. CDR1 and CDR2 (germline): SGHNT, YYREEE (reference sequence). V trimming: 3 bases; J trimming: 3 bases; junction bases outside the gene matches: 4. CDR3 sequence reads: CASSWDRREETQYF. CDR3 coding DNA: TGTGCCAGCAGCTGGGACAGGAGGGAAGAGACCCAGTACTTC.

The chain uses TRBV9 and TRBJ2-3; TRBD2 agrees at 9 bases. The germline CDR1 and CDR2 sequences are SGDLS and YYNGEE. There are 15 residues in the CDR3. V lost 0 bases and J lost 6; bases outside the gene matches: 5. In nucleotides, the CDR3 is TGTGCCAGCAGCGTAGGGACTAGCGATGGGGATACGCAGTATTTT. It encodes CASSVGTSDGDTQYF.

The chain carries TRBV5-5 and TRBJ2-7; the D gene is possibly TRBD1 (5 bases). The ends were cut back, 0 bases at V and 6 bases at J, with 10 bases in the middle. Germline V gene lookup returns CDR1 SGHKS and CDR2 YYEKEE (reference sequence). This CDR3 spans 13 amino acids. CDR3 sequence reads: CASSLDRTLEQYV. The DNA for the CDR3 is TGTGCCAGCAGCTTGGACAGGACCCTCGAGCAGTACGTC.

The chain combines TRBV6-2 or TRBV6-3 with TRBJ2-1; TRBD1 might be the D (7 bases). CDR3 length: 17 amino acids. V lost 0 bases and J 5 bases, leaving 17 bases between the germline ends. Germline V gene sequence: CDR1 MNHEY, CDR2 SVGEGT. The CDR3 nucleotides are TGTGCCAGCAGTTACTCCCTGACAGGGACTCTCGACAATGAGCAGTTCTTC. This sequence encodes CASSYSLTGTLDNEQFF.

Only a few counts were recorded for this clone. CDR3 sequence reads: CASSPGDRTNEKLFF. The CDR3 bases are TGTGCCAGTAGTCCAGGAGACAGGACGAATGAAAAACTGTTTTTT. V usage is TRBV19 and J usage is TRBJ1-4, with a tentative D call TRBD1 (6 bases). This CDR3 spans 15 amino acids. V was cut by 5 bases and J by 5 bases, with 15 bases left in between. The V gene's germline CDR1 is LNHDA and CDR2 SQIVND (reference sequence).

The chain has TRBV12-3 or TRBV12-4 and TRBJ1-2; 7 nucleotides line up with TRBD1. V was clipped by 6 bases and J by 8 bases; unmatched bases: 9. The CDR3 consists of 13 residues. In nucleotides, the CDR3 is TGTGCCAGCAGCCCTAGACAGGGTAGAGGCTACACCTTC. Translating gives CASSPRQGRGYTF.

This clone has only a few counts. The chain uses TRBV5-1 and TRBJ1-2; 7 bases are shared with TRBD1. CDR1 and CDR2 from the germline V gene are SGHRS and YFSETQ. The V and J ends lost 4 bases and 0 bases, in that order; junction bases with no gene match: 6. This CDR3 contains 15 residues. CDR3 sequence (DNA): TGCGCCAGCAGCCCCAGGACAGGTTCTAACTATGGCTACACCTTC. Translating gives CASSPRTGSNYGYTF. Using reference TRBV5-1 and TRBJ1-2 for the parts outside the CDR3, the full variable domain is KAGVTQTPRYLIKTRGQQVTLSCSPISGHRSVSWYQQTPGQGLQFLFEYFSETQRNKGNFPGRFSGRQFSNSRSEMNVSTLELGDSALYLCASSPRTGSNYGYTFGSGTRLTVV.

J is TRBJ1-1 and V is TRBV19; D gene uncertain. The germline V gene has CDR1 LNHDA and CDR2 SQIVND (reference sequence). The CDR3 runs to 15 residues. The germline V and J ends were trimmed by 10 bases and 1 base, with 19 bases remaining between them. The CDR3 spells CATKPPGPKNTEAFF. The CDR3 region has the DNA TGTGCCACCAAACCACCCGGTCCAAAGAACACTGAAGCTTTCTTT.

The CDR3 nucleotides read TGTGCCAGCACTAAAGGGAGGTCCGGGGAGCTGTTTTTT. It encodes CASTKGRSGELFF. The V gene is TRBV2, the J gene TRBJ2-2, with D perhaps matching TRBD2 (6 bases). The germline V gene has CDR1 SNHLY and CDR2 FYNNEI. The CDR3 runs 13 residues. Trimming removed 7 bases at V and 6 bases at J, with 12 bases between.

The rearrangement joins TRBV5-4 to TRBJ1-4, with TRBD1 matching over 8 bases. V dropped 3 bases and J dropped 3; count of bases not matched to a gene: 1. The CDR3 spans 14 residues. Germline assignment: CDR1 SGHNT and CDR2 YYREEE (reference sequence). The CDR3 reads CASSSQGANEKLFF. In nucleotides, the CDR3 is TGTGCCAGCAGCTCACAGGGGGCTAATGAAAAACTGTTTTTT.

This chain uses TRBV3-1 (or the pseudogene TRBV3-2) with TRBJ1-3; a possible D gene is TRBD1 (6 bases). Germline-derived CDR1 and CDR2 are LGHDT and YNNKEL (reference sequence). Trimming took 3 bases from V and 2 from J, leaving 8 bases between them. CDR3 size: 14 residues. The CDR3 DNA follows: TGTGCCAGCAGCCAGGGGGCAGCTGGAAACACCATATATTTT. It specifies CASSQGAAGNTIYF.

This chain joins TRBV4-2 and TRBJ1-3; D is unclear. Trimming left V 0 bases short and J 0 bases short, with 6 bases between. From germline, CDR1 is LGHNA and CDR2 YNFKEQ. This CDR3 has 15 amino acids. The CDR3 DNA follows: TGTGCCAGCAGCCAAGAGTTCTACTCTGGAAACACCATATATTTT. Protein product: CASSQEFYSGNTIYF.

This clone was counted a single time. CDR3 coding DNA: TGTGCCATCAGACTAGGACAGGGCATGAACACTGAAGCTTTCTTT. It codes for CAIRLGQGMNTEAFF. The chain has TRBV10-3 and TRBJ1-1; TRBD1 agrees at 8 bases. J was trimmed by 0 bases and V by 6 bases; bases with no gene match: 6. The CDR3 contains 15 residues. Germline CDR1 and CDR2: ENHRY and SYGVKD.

The rearrangement joins TRBV27 to TRBJ2-2; 10 bases line up with TRBD1. Germline values: CDR1 MNHEY, CDR2 SMNVEV (reference sequence). V was clipped by 3 bases and J by 5 bases; unmatched bases: 6. CDR3 length: 16 residues. CDR3 amino acids: CASSFRGQGRTGELFF. CDR3 bases: TGTGCCAGCAGTTTCCGGGGACAGGGGCGGACCGGGGAGCTGTTTTTT.

The genes are TRBV4-1 and TRBJ2-5, with a weak D call TRBD2 (6 bases). The germline V gene encodes CDR1 MGHRA and CDR2 YSYEKL. Trimming took off 0 bases at V and 1 base at J, with 15 bases between the two ends. The CDR3 has 17 amino acids. The CDR3 bases are TGCGCCAGCAGCCAAGATCCCCCGCAGGGACTCCAAGAGACCCAGTACTTC. Encoded protein: CASSQDPPQGLQETQYF.

The chain links TRBV18 to TRBJ1-1; D is uncertain. There are 14 residues in the CDR3. Germline CDR1 KGHSH, CDR2 LQKENI. Trimming removed 3 bases from V and 0 bases from J, with 8 bases in between. In DNA form, the CDR3 reads TGTGCCAGCTCACCCGTTCGTCTGAACACTGAAGCTTTCTTT. Translating it yields CASSPVRLNTEAFF.

The V call is TRBV4-3, the J call TRBJ2-7; D remains ambiguous. The CDR3 length is 13 residues. Germline lookup yields CDR1 LGHNA and CDR2 YSLEER. V gave up 4 bases and J gave up 6 bases, with 13 bases separating them. This CDR3 is CASSPQRVGEQYV. CDR3 DNA sequence: TGCGCCAGCAGCCCTCAGCGTGTTGGCGAGCAGTACGTC.

This chain uses TRBV6-5 with TRBJ2-7, with D possibly being TRBD2 (6 bases). The ends were cut back, 8 bases at V and 3 bases at J, with 17 bases in the middle. The CDR3 runs to 14 residues. The V gene's germline CDR1 is MNHEY and CDR2 SVGAGI. The CDR3 sequence: CASSDRAGSYEQYV. The CDR3 coding sequence is TGTGCCAGCTCCGATCGAGCGGGCAGCTACGAGCAGTACGTC.